Sequencing of this T cell receptor (beta chain) was carried out in a study of long-term antiretroviral therapy in people with HIV. Findings and caveats of the study: Narrower CDR3 length ranges marked HIV repertoires relative to controls.

Everyone in the study who had HIV was treated in the United States. Germline V gene lookup returns CDR1 GTSNPN and CDR2 SVGIG (reference sequence). V gave up 2 bases and J gave up 5 bases; unmatched junction bases: 4. This CDR3 has 14 residues. Runs used v3.0 of the immunoSEQ assay and were done at survey level. Assay used: immunoSEQ multiplex PCR; TCRdb lists only in-frame clones, some missing. The repertoire holds around 30,000 clones, with approximately 96% as singletons. As regards this clone: Antigen unknown.

Sample: unsorted PBMCs, taken roughly 6.4 years after starting antiretroviral therapy. The V gene is TRBV30, the J gene TRBJ2-1; 9 nucleotides match TRBD2. The TCR was taken from a man aged 25-40 years with HIV. Here the CDR3 reads CAWSPWTSDNEQFF. The CDR3, as DNA: TGTGCCTGGAGTCCTTGGACTAGCGACAATGAGCAGTTCTTC.